Listed here is a single TCR beta chain. Antigen unknown. Trimming cost V 4 bases and J 2 bases, with 13 bases left between them. Germline CDR1 is SGHRS and CDR2 is YFSETQ. This CDR3 contains 14 residues. These data are taken from a study of T cell responses to AZD1222 COVID-19 vaccine. Whole-study results and caveats: Spike-specific TCR breadth rose after two AZD1222 doses, and depth rose as well. A reported finding is that nearly half of spike-specific TCRs target unmutated variant regions. Mostly white British, mostly female donors; authors suggested clonal diversity may be underestimated. Only a handful of AZD1222 recipients, several in all, had baseline seropositivity.

Assay used: immunoSEQ multiplex PCR; TCRdb lists only in-frame clones, some missing. Of approximately 84,000 clones in the sample, roughly nine tenths were seen once. The clonotype originates from an adult in good health. The sample in question was peripheral blood, obtained on day 0 of AZD1222 vaccination. The V gene is TRBV5-1, the J gene TRBJ2-7; weak D call: TRBD1 (6 bases). CDR3 sequence (DNA): TGCGCCAGCAGCACCCGGGACATCACCTACGAGCAGTACTTC. Its protein product is CASSTRDITYEQYF.